One TCR beta chain is described in this entry. Blood libraries mostly used approximately 0.5 ug genomic DNA, six replicates each. Sequencing was performed with immunoSEQ multiplex PCR; in TCRdb, only in-frame clones are kept and a portion is missing. The data contain approximately 83,000 clones, under 85% of them singletons. Patients had HPV-negative, locally advanced oral cavity squamous cell carcinoma. PBMCs were not maintained or expanded in culture before analysis. The sample originates from a study of neoadjuvant anti-PD-1 for oral cavity cancer. Study in general: Nivolumab at 3 mg/kg was mostly given biweekly, three to four doses, pre-surgery.

This TCR derives from a person aged 40 to 85 with oral cavity squamous cell carcinoma. Sequences were derived from PBMCs, sampled before nivolumab (anti-PD-1) treatment.

The CDR3: CASSLLGRGAYNEQFF. The DNA for the CDR3 is TGTGCCAGCAGCCTCCTGGGGCGCGGGGCATACAATGAGCAGTTCTTC. V usage is TRBV9 and J usage is TRBJ2-1; maybe TRBD2 (6 bases). Germline V gene sequence: CDR1 SGDLS, CDR2 YYNGEE. The V gene lost 4 bases and the J gene lost 4 bases, with 18 bases spanning the gap. The CDR3 contains 16 residues.